This TCR beta chain was profiled in a study of blood T cell repertoires in COVID-19 (dated by TCRdb to the early 2020s). For the study in its entirety: Collaborator samples came from the United States, Italy and Spain and covered acute and convalescent phases of COVID-19. The material from the prospective study consisted of cDNA or gDNA derived from T cells, B-cell-depleted T cells, or PBMCs. Samples came from the ongoing ImmuneRACE study (first 160 participants) plus 1,254 subjects from 6 global collaborators. The repertoires were made available in a free public database intended to serve as a resource for research on the immune response to SARS-CoV-2. A de-identified subject ID, COVID-19 status, age in years and sex were almost always included in the sample metadata. Where available, HLA class I and class II types were obtained from metadata supplied by the sample provider rather than from assay-based typing. The dataset comprised deeply sampled blood TCRbeta repertoires from subjects exposed to, actively infected with, or recovered from COVID-19. Points the paper makes about the study in general: How much clinical and demographic metadata was included differed by source and by participant, and the metadata was provided uncurated.

The immunoSEQ Assay, a bias-controlled multiplex PCR, was used to amplify TCRbeta CDR3 regions from genomic DNA. In the paper's pipeline: The number of nucleated cells in each sample was estimated from the amplification of reference gene primers within the assay. To quantify the absolute abundance of each unique TCRbeta CDR3 rearrangement, sequence reads were collapsed and filtered. For each sample, productive Simpson clonality was calculated as the square root of Simpson's diversity index over productive rearrangements. TCRdb obtained this table from immuneACCESS and retained in-frame rearrangements with V and J assigned. These tables miss some clones; where compared with another copy, unresolved V genes account for less than half of the shortfall, and the remainder is unexplained. V and J calls and clone size come straight from that table; D and trimming were deduced from the DNA. A total of over 70,000 clones appear in this sample, roughly four fifths of them only once. The ten largest clonotypes hold about 10% of the sample.

The collaborating institutions used their own protocols to collect whole blood in K2EDTA tubes. For TCRbeta analysis, collaborators shipped samples as frozen whole blood, isolated PBMCs, or DNA extracted from either of those sample types. Points on this clone: No cognate antigen has been identified for it. Base qualities are missing; no much larger clone stands one base away.

The germline V gene gives CDR1 as ENHRY and CDR2 as SYGVKD. V and J lose 5 bases and 1 base, and a span of 15 bases separates them. From the cysteine up to the phenylalanine, the CDR3 has a length of 16 residues. The kept DNA is CDR3 alone, 48 bases in frame from the first base. The sequence links TRBV10-3 to TRBJ2-1; a tentative D call is TRBD1 (6 bases match). This sequence originates from a man aged 55 to 69 with acute or convalescent COVID-19. Sequenced sample: peripheral blood. The DNA sequence reads TGTGCCATCAGTACTACACAGGGAAGTTCCTACAATGAGCAGTTCTTC. Translated, it gives CAISTTQGSSYNEQFF.